Given below is one T cell receptor (beta chain) in context. Its antigen is not known. Two rounds of multiplex PCR amplified TCR beta CDR3 from genomic DNA. Each TRBV and TRBJ gene had its own primer in the first PCR round. From the multiplex PCR reads, TCRdb called clonotypes with MiXCR, one entry per CDR3 protein. The sample shows about 13,000 distinct CDR3 sequences, about 60% of them seen only once. Germline V lookup: CDR1 LGHNA, CDR2 YSLEER. V gave up 2 bases and J gave up 3 bases; unmatched junction bases: 11. This CDR3 spans 17 amino acids. This entry is derived from a study of prognosis after radiotherapy for stage I lung cancer. For the study at large: Stage I non-small cell lung cancer patients were enrolled between 2018 and 2019.

Study-level findings and limits: Diminished Shannon entropy following stereotactic body radiation therapy characterized patients who developed distant metastases.

The material was PBMCs, obtained before or after stereotactic body radiation therapy (not recorded which). V is TRBV4-3 and J is TRBJ2-7, with 9 nucleotides matching TRBD2. The TCR was taken from a donor aged 50 or older with non-small cell lung cancer. CDR3 nucleotides: TGCGCCAGCAGCCAATGGAAGCGGGAGGACCCTTTCTACGAGCAGTACTTC. Protein: CASSQWKREDPFYEQYF.